The text below deals with one TCR beta chain. The data derive from a study of blood T cell repertoires in COVID-19. Study details: T cells, B-cell-depleted T cells, or PBMCs provided the cDNA or gDNA that served as material.

Patients in Seattle were enrolled during active infection, then followed longitudinally. The ends lost 3 bases at V and 4 bases at J; junction bases unmatched: 11. There are 16 residues in the CDR3. The germline CDR1 and CDR2 sequences are SGHRS and YFSETQ. Authors' analysis steps: Reference gene primers were amplified, and this amplification served to estimate nucleated cell counts. Clones were sequenced by immunoSEQ multiplex PCR, and TCRdb holds only the in-frame ones, with some missing. The V and J calls and the clone size are those of that table, but D and trimming were determined from the DNA. The sample gives a few hundred thousand clones, over 85% of which show up once; around 3.9% is in the top ten.

The receptor was isolated from an older woman with COVID-19, enrolled during active disease. The sample was peripheral blood. The genes are TRBV5-1 and TRBJ2-3, with 7 bases identical to TRBD1. The CDR3 bases are TGCGCCAGCAGCTCAATTGCCGGGACAGACGCAGATACGCAGTATTTT. Residues: CASSSIAGTDADTQYF.